These 3 T cell receptor beta chains share one sample of origin, sequenced in a study of spatial heterogeneity in lung cancer. One entry per CDR3 protein results from TCRdb running MiXCR on the 5' RACE reads. The table includes about 43,000 distinct CDR3 sequences, 20% to 25% detected once. Noted time point: blood at routine non-recurrence follow-up after resection. The sequenced sample was PBMCs, obtained at follow-up. Receptors were obtained from a female donor with early-stage non-small cell lung cancer.

In its sample, this clonotype was seen many times. V gene TRBV9 combines with J gene TRBJ2-7; 9 positions agree with TRBD1. The CDR3 sequence is 16 residues long. Germline V gene sequence: CDR1 SGDLS, CDR2 YYNGEE. The trim removed 0 bases at V and 3 bases at J, leaving 7 bases unmatched. The CDR3 bases are TGTGCCAGCAGCGTAGGGGTGGGACAGGGAGTCTACGAGCAGTACTTC. This gives the protein CASSVGVGQGVYEQYF.

This clonotype occurred many times. The rearrangement joins TRBV4-2 to TRBJ2-2; TRBD2 matches at 7 bases. Trimming cost V 0 bases and J 4 bases; bases outside gene matches: 5. Per the germline V gene, CDR1 is LGHNA and CDR2 is YNFKEQ. The CDR3 length is 16 residues. The CDR3 DNA follows: TGTGCCAGCAGCCAAGATTGGCGGGGGACCACCGGGGAGCTGTTTTTT. The encoded protein is CASSQDWRGTTGELFF.

V and J are TRBV10-3 and TRBJ2-2; 12 bases line up with TRBD2. There are 18 residues in the CDR3. V lost 5 bases to trimming and J lost 5 bases; unmatched junction nucleotides: 12. Looked up from germline, CDR1 is ENHRY and CDR2 is SYGVKD. In DNA form, the CDR3 reads TGTGCCATCAGTACTAGGACTAGCGGGAATGGAGGGACCGGGGAGCTGTTTTTT. Translation: CAISTRTSGNGGTGELFF.